This entry is about one TCR beta chain. Its cognate antigen is unknown. The CDR3 totals 14 residues. Germline V gives CDR1 SEHNR, CDR2 FQNEAQ (reference sequence). The V end was cut by 5 bases, the J end by 6 bases, with 16 bases between. This sample stems from a study of shared clonotypes between healthy human individuals. Regarding the study as a whole: In general, naive subsets displayed greater estimated richness than memory subsets did. Around 5.3% of naive CD4 clonotypes were shared across several donors.

Each sample came from a Caucasian adult donor living in Nashville, Tennessee. Deep-level assay runs were performed. Sequenced by immunoSEQ multiplex PCR; TCRdb stores in-frame clones only, minus some. The sample holds hundreds of thousands of clones, roughly 70% seen once. Source material: memory CD4+ T cells sorted from blood. Regarding subset: CD45RA-negative fraction. This chain joins TRBV7-9 and TRBJ1-1, with D perhaps matching TRBD1 (6 bases). The sequence was collected from a man aged 25-45 years in good health. The CDR3 DNA follows: TGTGCCAGCAGCCCTTGGGGGGGCGTACCTGAAGCTTTCTTT. It encodes CASSPWGGVPEAFF.